This is a list of T cell receptor beta chains from one sample in a study of technical replicates of blood from a few donors. The table came from immunoSEQ multiplex PCR; TCRdb's copy has only in-frame clones and leaves some out. The data hold 60,000 to 95,000 clones, with 91% observed a single time. Source material: T cells isolated from PBMCs. The receptors shown here come from a human donor in good health. Some clones in this sample may be carry-over from other donors' samples. The CDR3 runs from the conserved cysteine through the conserved F or W.

V gene,J gene,CDR3 protein
TRBV30,TRBJ2-5,CAWVASGSGGTQYF
TRBV4-2,TRBJ1-4,CASSSRTGNEKLFF
TRBV12-5,TRBJ1-5,CASGLSCETVTDCSQPQHF
TRBV11-3,TRBJ2-1,CASSPGQVGRNEQFF
TRBV25-1,TRBJ2-5,CASSGGLAVKETQYF
TRBV5-6,TRBJ1-4,CASSLSTGGGFNEKLFF
TRBV23-1,TRBJ2-1,CASSQTGGRLNEQFF
TRBV5-4,TRBJ2-3,CASSTGDSTDTQYF
TRBV6-6,TRBJ2-2,CAGSGQGGNTGELFF
TRBV7-6,TRBJ1-1,CASSHSQGLDDAFF
TRBV6-1,TRBJ1-1,CASSEPGQGLLEAFF
TRBV5-1,TRBJ2-7,CASSSGTGTYEQYF
TRBV9,TRBJ2-1,CASSVGGGVHNEQFF
TRBV11-2,TRBJ2-1,CASSRGGAIYNEQFF
TRBV10-3,TRBJ2-1,CAISESTATNEQFF
TRBV2,TRBJ1-3,CASRRDRGNTIYF
TRBV7-9,TRBJ2-1,CASSLTAGEAIEQFF